This TCR beta chain was found in a study of spatial heterogeneity in lung cancer. Study conclusions and caveats: The estimate shows that only about 7% of tumor T cells were covered for alpha and approximately 13% for beta chains. Tumor mutation counts were tracked by expanded intratumoral alpha and beta TCR counts. Tracking of ubiquitous and regional nonsynonymous mutations by counts of ubiquitous and regional expanded TCRs, respectively, was seen.

The table lists this clonotype with many counts. What it binds is not known. From the 5' RACE reads, TCRdb called clonotypes with MiXCR, one entry per CDR3 protein. Counted here are some 10,000 distinct CDR3 sequences, roughly 13% occurring once; the ten biggest clones make up roughly 38%. Trimming removed 5 bases at V and 0 bases at J, with 15 bases between. Germline V gives CDR1 SGHRS, CDR2 YFSETQ. The CDR3 is made up of 16 amino acids. Time point given: sample taken at primary tumor resection. Whole RNA was taken from tumor, nontumor lung or frozen PBMC; it was then sequenced unsorted. This chain connects TRBV5-1 to TRBJ2-1; possibly TRBD1 or TRBD2 for D (5 bases each). The source material was lung tumor tissue, sampled at surgery. This receptor was identified in a male donor with early-stage non-small cell lung cancer. Here the CDR3 reads CASSKERGSSYNEQFF. In DNA, the CDR3 is TGCGCCAGCAGTAAGGAGAGGGGTAGCTCCTACAATGAGCAGTTCTTC.